This TCR beta chain was captured in a study of blood T cell repertoires in COVID-19 (TCRdb year 2020). Context from the whole study: Samples covering the acute and convalescent phases of COVID-19 were provided by collaborators in the United States, Italy and Spain. The material from the prospective study consisted of cDNA or gDNA derived from T cells, B-cell-depleted T cells, or PBMCs. Subjects who had been exposed to COVID-19, were actively infected with it, or had recovered from it provided the deeply sampled blood TCRbeta repertoires that made up the dataset. The repertoires were made available in a free public database intended to serve as a resource for research on the immune response to SARS-CoV-2. The samples were drawn from two sources: the first 160 participants of the ongoing ImmuneRACE study, and over 950 subjects contributed by 6 global collaborators. A de-identified subject ID, COVID-19 status, age in years and sex were almost always included in the sample metadata. Where HLA class I and class II types were available, the types were taken from metadata supplied by the sample provider, not from assay-based typing. Overall results and qualifications from the work: How much clinical and demographic metadata was included differed by source and by participant, and the metadata was provided uncurated.

TCRbeta CDR3 regions were amplified from genomic DNA using the immunoSEQ Assay, a bias-controlled multiplex PCR. In the paper's pipeline: The number of nucleated cells in each sample was estimated from the amplification of reference gene primers within the assay. Sequence reads were collapsed and filtered to measure the absolute abundance of every unique TCRbeta CDR3 rearrangement. For each sample, productive Simpson clonality was calculated by taking the square root of Simpson's diversity index across productive rearrangements. What TCRdb holds here is the immuneACCESS table cut down to in-frame rearrangements. Part of the clones is not present; checked against another copy, under half of the missing clones reflect an unresolved V gene, and the others are unexplained. D and trimming were read from the DNA, whereas the V and J calls and clone size are those reported in that table. The sample table holds about 240,000 clones, of which roughly four fifths were seen once. More than 8% of the sample rests with the top ten.

Collaborating institutions collected whole blood in K2EDTA tubes following their own protocols. For TCRbeta analysis, collaborators shipped samples in one of three forms: frozen whole blood, isolated PBMCs, or DNA extracted from either of those sample types. Regarding this clone: Its specific antigen is unknown. Per-base quality was not reported, and no clone a single base away is much larger than it.

V lost 2 bases and J lost 3 bases, and the count of bases not matched to a germline gene is 3. From the cysteine through the phenylalanine, the CDR3 covers 15 amino acids. Just the 45-base CDR3 DNA is kept, in frame starting at base 1. Sequences SGHTA (CDR1) and FQGNSA (CDR2) are obtained from the germline V gene. The sample was peripheral blood. This receptor was taken from a woman older than 75 with acute or convalescent COVID-19. The chain employs TRBV7-2 and TRBJ2-3; a stretch of 9 junction bases matches TRBD1. The nucleotide sequence reads TGTGCCAGCAGCTTAAACAGGGGGCGGACAGATACGCAGTATTTT. This sequence encodes CASSLNRGRTDTQYF. Reference TRBV7-2 and TRBJ2-3 genes cover what lies past the CDR3, so the full variable domain is GAGVSQSPSNKVTEKGKDVELRCDPISGHTALYWYRQSLGQGLEFLIYFQGNSAPDKSGLPSDRFSAERTGGSVSTLTIQRTQQEDSAVYLCASSLNRGRTDTQYFGPGTRLTVL.